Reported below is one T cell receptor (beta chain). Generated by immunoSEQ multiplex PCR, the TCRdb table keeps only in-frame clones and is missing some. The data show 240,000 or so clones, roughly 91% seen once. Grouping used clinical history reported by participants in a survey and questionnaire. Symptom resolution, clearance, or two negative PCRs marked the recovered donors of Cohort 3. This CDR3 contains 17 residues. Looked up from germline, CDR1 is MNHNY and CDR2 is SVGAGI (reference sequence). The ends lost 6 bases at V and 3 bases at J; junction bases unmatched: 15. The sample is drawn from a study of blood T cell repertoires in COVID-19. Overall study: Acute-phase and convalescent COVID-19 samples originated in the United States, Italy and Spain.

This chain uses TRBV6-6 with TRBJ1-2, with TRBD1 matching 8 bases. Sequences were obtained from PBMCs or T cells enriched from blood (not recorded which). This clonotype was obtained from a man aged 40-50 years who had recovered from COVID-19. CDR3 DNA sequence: TGTGCCAGCAGCCGAACAACGACAGGGGTAGCTTACTATGGCTACACCTTC. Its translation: CASSRTTTGVAYYGYTF.